The clone carrying this T cell receptor (beta chain) was seen a handful of times. As yet, its antigen is unknown. This entry belongs to a study of T cells in localized non-small cell lung cancer. Study observations and caveats: When the top 100 tumor clones were examined, a median around 61 of them also appeared in the adjacent lung, which was paired and uninvolved.

The germline CDR1 and CDR2 sequences are LNHDA and SQIVND (reference sequence). This CDR3 is 14 amino acids long. V lost 5 bases, J lost 0 bases, and 10 bases lay in between. Repertoires were generated with immunoSEQ multiplex PCR, while TCRdb's copy carries only in-frame clones and drops some. The sample holds around 4,000 clones, about 29% seen once. This TCR came from a man aged 40-75 years with stage I lung adenocarcinoma. The V call is TRBV19, the J call TRBJ2-5, with D perhaps TRBD2 (5 bases). The sample was lung tumor tissue, taken before any cancer treatment. The CDR3 bases are TGTGCCAGTAGTCGAGGGCCCTACCAAGAGACCCAGTACTTC. Residues: CASSRGPYQETQYF.